This T cell receptor (beta chain) was sequenced in a study of shared clonotypes between healthy human individuals. Ten immunoSEQ deep assay plates were used to sequence the DNA of unsorted PBMCs. Per the authors' pipeline: In the immunoSEQ data, sequences were junction-only and lacked quality scores, so filtering differed. This table comes from immunoSEQ multiplex PCR, and its TCRdb copy is limited to in-frame clones, with some not included. The V and J calls and clone size are taken from that table; D and trimming were inferred from the DNA. The sample includes about 490,000 clones, 76% seen only once; the top ten take 10% to 15%. The specimen was PBMCs. This TCR came from a woman aged 40-49 years in good health. Some clones in this sample may be carry-over from other donors' samples.

The CDR3, as DNA: TGTGCCAGCATTACCGGGACAGACCAAGAGACCCAGTACTTC. Protein product: CASITGTDQETQYF. The gene calls are TRBV4-2 and TRBJ2-5; 7 positions match TRBD1. Germline CDR1 LGHNA, CDR2 YNFKEQ. The CDR3 contains 14 residues. V gave up 7 bases and J gave up 0 bases; unmatched junction bases: 5.